The 23 T cell receptor beta chains reported below all come from one sample, sequenced in a study of blood T cell repertoires in COVID-19. Clones were read by immunoSEQ multiplex PCR, and TCRdb kept only the in-frame ones, dropping some. The table lists under 550,000 clones, roughly 90% of them singletons. The material sequenced was peripheral blood. All receptors come from a man younger than 30 with COVID-19, enrolled during active disease.

The rearrangement uses TRBV7-2 and TRBJ2-7; TRBD1 agrees at 10 bases. CDR1 is SGHTA and CDR2 is FQGNSA in the germline V gene. This CDR3 region has 19 residues. V gave up 0 bases and J gave up 2 bases; unmatched junction bases: 13. The CDR3 here is CASSLALSLAGQGAYEQYF. In nucleotides, the CDR3 is TGTGCCAGCAGCTTAGCGCTAAGTCTTGCTGGACAGGGGGCCTACGAGCAGTACTTC.

This chain uses TRBV6-5 with TRBJ2-7; D is unclear. The CDR3 runs 12 residues. The germline gives CDR1 MNHEY, CDR2 SVGAGI. V lost 6 bases, J lost 6 bases, and 12 bases lay in between. The CDR3 DNA follows: TGTGCCAGCAGGGGTCCTAGTGGCGAGCAGTACTTC. This sequence encodes CASRGPSGEQYF.

V usage is TRBV7-2 and J usage is TRBJ1-2; 7 bases align to TRBD1. Germline assignment: CDR1 SGHTA and CDR2 FQGNSA. The CDR3 consists of 14 residues. The V and J ends lost 5 bases and 8 bases, in that order; junction bases with no gene match: 11. The CDR3 bases are TGTGCCAGCAGCCGGGACAGCGGACCCCAAGGCTACACCTTC. Translated, it gives CASSRDSGPQGYTF.

This sequence joins TRBV6-5 and TRBJ2-7; 9 nucleotides match TRBD1. With 8 bases clipped from V and 4 bases from J, the junction kept 6 bases outside the gene matches. This CDR3 region has 13 residues. Germline assignment: CDR1 MNHEY and CDR2 SVGAGI. CDR3 amino acids: CASAQGAEYEQYF. For the CDR3, the DNA is TGTGCCAGCGCACAGGGGGCTGAGTACGAGCAGTACTTC.

The V and J genes are TRBV28 and TRBJ2-1, with TRBD1 identical over 9 bases. CDR3 length: 16 amino acids. The V and J ends lost 4 bases and 3 bases, in that order; junction bases with no gene match: 7. Per germline, CDR1 MDHEN and CDR2 SYDVKM. CDR3 protein: CASSYGQGMGYNEQFF. CDR3 in DNA: TGTGCCAGCAGTTATGGACAGGGGATGGGCTACAATGAGCAGTTCTTC.

The chain carries TRBV5-8 and TRBJ1-1; 9 bases agree with TRBD1. Per germline, CDR1 SGHTS and CDR2 YDEGEE. V gave up 3 bases and J gave up 0 bases; unmatched junction bases: 6. This CDR3 comprises 16 residues. Here the CDR3 reads CASSSRGQGVNTEAFF. The CDR3 DNA reads TGTGCCAGCAGCTCCAGGGGACAGGGAGTGAACACTGAAGCTTTCTTT.

The chain couples TRBV27 to TRBJ2-1, with TRBD2 matching 11 bases. J lost 4 bases, V lost 5 bases, and 4 bases had no gene match. The CDR3 runs to 15 residues. Germline CDR1 is MNHEY and CDR2 is SMNVEV (reference sequence). The CDR3 nucleotides are TGTGCCAGCAGTCAGGTAGCGGGAGGGTACAATGAGCAGTTCTTC. Its protein product is CASSQVAGGYNEQFF.

In its sample, this clone was seen once. The V gene is TRBV7-8, the J gene TRBJ2-6, with D uncertain. Looked up from germline, CDR1 is SGHVS and CDR2 is FQNEAQ. CDR3 length: 17 amino acids. V gave up 0 bases and J gave up 0 bases, with 9 bases separating them. The CDR3 region is CASSLASVSSGANVLTF. In DNA, the CDR3 is TGTGCCAGCAGCTTAGCGTCAGTCAGCTCTGGGGCCAACGTCCTGACTTTC.

This sequence joins TRBV12-1 and TRBJ2-3; the listed D gene, TRBD2, was not tested against the DNA. TRBV12-1 is tagged as a pseudogene. The CDR3 has 14 residues. The chain's CDR3 is CASRSPRGADTQYF. The CDR3 DNA follows: TGTGCCAGCCGCTCCCCTCGGGGTGCAGATACGCAGTATTTT.

CDR3 residues: CATSAGTGFYEQYF. CDR3 nucleotides: TGTGCCACCAGCGCTGGGACAGGGTTTTACGAGCAGTACTTC. V and J are TRBV15 and TRBJ2-7, with 9 bases fitting TRBD1. In germline, CDR1 is LNHNV, CDR2 YYDKDF (reference sequence). The CDR3 has 14 amino acids. Losses at the gene ends were 5 bases for V and 4 bases for J; bases not matched to a gene: 6. Supplemented by reference TRBV15 and TRBJ2-7, the full variable domain reads DAMVIQNPRYQVTQFGKPVTLSCSQTLNHNVMYWYQQKSSQAPKLLFHYYDKDFNNEADTPDNFQSRRPNTSFCFLDIRSPGLGDTAMYLCATSAGTGFYEQYFGPGTRLTVT.

CDR3 loop: CASTSLRGSYNSPLHF. CDR3 nucleotides: TGTGCCAGCACCTCTTTAAGGGGCTCCTATAATTCACCCCTCCACTTT. V usage is TRBV5-8 and J usage is TRBJ1-6; a weak D match, TRBD1 (5 bases). The ends were cut back, 6 bases at V and 0 bases at J, with 13 bases in the middle. Germline V gene sequence: CDR1 SGHTS, CDR2 YDEGEE. This CDR3 has 16 residues. The full variable domain, with the rest looked up from reference TRBV5-8 and TRBJ1-6, is EAGVTQSPTHLIKTRGQQATLRCSPISGHTSVYWYQQALGLGLQFLLWYDEGEERNRGNFPPRFSGRQFPNYSSELNVNALELEDSALYLCASTSLRGSYNSPLHFGNGTRLTVT.

V and J are TRBV6-6 and TRBJ1-4, with TRBD1 matching over 7 bases. Germline loops: CDR1 MNHNY, CDR2 SVGAGI (reference sequence). V was pared by 2 bases and J by 8 bases, with 5 bases of the junction left unmatched. The CDR3 extends over 14 amino acids. The CDR3 DNA follows: TGTGCCAGCAGTTACGCGGACAGGCGGGAAAAACTGTTTTTT. Residues: CASSYADRREKLFF.

The CDR3 spells CATRDNYTDTQYF. DNA for the CDR3: TGCGCCACCCGGGACAACTACACAGATACGCAGTATTTT. The V and J genes are TRBV10-1 and TRBJ2-3, with D perhaps TRBD1 (6 bases). Per the germline V gene, CDR1 is WNHNN and CDR2 is SYGVQD (reference sequence). The V end lost 10 bases, the J end lost 2 bases, and 13 bases lay between the germline ends. CDR3 length: 13 amino acids.

The count of this clone is one. The V gene is TRBV23-1, the J gene TRBJ2-3; 7 bases line up with TRBD1. TRBV23-1 is annotated as an ORF whose role is uncertain. This CDR3 has 11 amino acids. With V trimmed by 9 bases and J by 5 bases, 2 bases remained unmatched. CDR3: CASHRGDTQYF. Written as DNA, the CDR3 is TGCGCCAGTCACAGGGGAGATACGCAGTATTTT.

The chain uses TRBV6-5 and TRBJ2-1; 10 bases fit TRBD2. This CDR3 contains 15 residues. Trimming cost V 1 base and J 8 bases; bases outside gene matches: 5. Per the germline V gene, CDR1 is MNHEY and CDR2 is SVGAGI. CDR3 protein: CASSYYTSGIYEQFF. CDR3 DNA: TGTGCCAGCAGTTACTATACTAGCGGGATCTATGAGCAGTTCTTC.

The rearrangement joins TRBV5-1 to TRBJ2-1, with a tentative D call TRBD2 (5 bases). The CDR3 runs 13 residues. V was shortened by 0 bases and J by 6 bases, with 7 bases between the two germline ends. CDR1 and CDR2 (germline): SGHRS, YFSETQ. The CDR3 here is CASSLGEGNEQFF. DNA of the CDR3: TGCGCCAGCAGCTTGGGAGAGGGCAATGAGCAGTTCTTC.

The CDR3 DNA reads TGTGCCTCTGGGACTAGCGGGAGCACAGATACGCAGTATTTT. This encodes CASGTSGSTDTQYF. The genes are TRBV30 and TRBJ2-3; 12 nucleotides match TRBD2. Germline loops: CDR1 GTSNPN, CDR2 SVGIG (reference sequence). V lost 7 bases and J lost 0; bases outside the gene matches: 2. The CDR3 has 14 residues.

The chain combines TRBV28 with TRBJ2-6; possibly TRBD1 for D (5 bases). Trimming left V 6 bases short and J 0 bases short, with 27 bases between. This CDR3 contains 21 residues. CDR1 and CDR2 from the germline V gene are MDHEN and SYDVKM. The CDR3 reads CASRPRGMSRQRSSGANVLTF. The CDR3 coding sequence is TGTGCCAGCAGGCCTAGGGGTATGTCGAGGCAGCGAAGCTCTGGGGCCAACGTCCTGACTTTC.

The chain is built from TRBV18 and TRBJ2-5; unclear D gene. Germline V gene lookup returns CDR1 KGHSH and CDR2 LQKENI. V gave up 3 bases and J gave up 5 bases, with 10 bases separating them. The CDR3 contains 13 residues. The chain's CDR3 is CASSPAIGETQYF. CDR3 coding DNA: TGTGCCAGCTCACCGGCTATCGGGGAGACCCAGTACTTC. The whole variable domain, filled in from reference TRBV18 and TRBJ2-5, reads NAGVMQNPRHLVRRRGQEARLRCSPMKGHSHVYWYRQLPEEGLKFMVYLQKENIIDESGMPKERFSAEFPKEGPSILRIQQVVRGDSAAYFCASSPAIGETQYFGPGTRLLVL.

The V call is TRBV19, the J call TRBJ2-5; a possible D gene is TRBD2 (5 bases). The CDR3 sequence is 16 residues long. V lost 4 bases and J lost 4, with 19 bases in between. Germline V gene data show CDR1 as LNHDA and CDR2 as SQIVND (reference sequence). The DNA of the CDR3 is TGTGCCAGTAGTACCGGACTCCAACTTAGAAGAGAGACCCAGTACTTC. Amino acid sequence: CASSTGLQLRRETQYF.

J is TRBJ2-3 and V is TRBV5-6, with unresolved D. This CDR3 contains 12 residues. Deletions cut 1 base from V and 4 bases from J, with 4 bases between. Per germline, CDR1 SGHDT and CDR2 YYEEEE. The CDR3 sequence is CASSLIADTQYF. The CDR3 DNA reads TGTGCCAGCAGCTTGATCGCAGATACGCAGTATTTT.

The CDR3 nucleotides read TGCGCCAGCAGCTTGGAAAAAGGGGTAAGGGGTGAAGCTTTCTTT. Its protein is CASSLEKGVRGEAFF. The rearrangement joins TRBV5-1 to TRBJ1-1, with a weak D call TRBD1 (5 bases). Trimming stripped 0 bases from V and 7 bases from J, with 16 bases between. Germline CDR1 reads SGHRS; CDR2 reads YFSETQ. The CDR3 covers 15 residues.

The chain links TRBV12-3 or TRBV12-4 to TRBJ2-7; no definite D call. V was pared by 4 bases and J by 4 bases, with 5 bases between. The CDR3 sequence is 11 residues long. This chain's CDR3 is CASSSFYEQYF. The CDR3 coding sequence is TGTGCCAGCAGTTCCTTTTACGAGCAGTACTTC.